The entry that follows covers one T cell receptor (beta chain) sequence. What it binds is unknown. This PCR relied on a set of 60 Vbeta primers and 13 Jbeta primers. Some clones are missing from TCRdb's copy, which holds only in-frame ones; the method was immunoSEQ multiplex PCR. The data show 150,000 to 180,000 clones, 60% to 85% seen once. Unrecorded immune exposures were likely, despite nominal health at sampling. This CDR3 spans 15 amino acids. Trimming took 6 bases from V and 4 from J, leaving 16 bases between them. Germline V gene lookup returns CDR1 MNHNS and CDR2 SASEGT. This record belongs to a study of cytomegalovirus exposure and HLA in healthy donors. General study points: Most TCR sequences were uncommon, yet certain public TCRs appeared in many donors. A later analysis revealed that TCR association rates differed between HLA loci, peaking at DRB1 and bottoming out at HLA-C.

The TCR sequence derives from a middle-aged woman in good health and CMV-seronegative. The sequenced sample was PBMCs. The rearrangement links TRBV6-1 to TRBJ1-5; TRBD1 might be the D (6 bases). CDR3 sequence: CASRLAQGRNQPQHF. The CDR3 DNA reads TGTGCCAGCAGACTGGCACAGGGTAGGAATCAGCCCCAGCATTTT.